This T cell receptor beta chain was identified during a study of blood T cell repertoires in COVID-19. Germline assignment: CDR1 SGHRS and CDR2 YFSETQ. With V trimmed by 5 bases and J by 3 bases, 13 bases remained unmatched. This CDR3 spans 16 amino acids. In the study's own analysis: Estimation of nucleated cell counts was performed using reference gene primer amplification. Sequenced by immunoSEQ multiplex PCR; TCRdb stores in-frame clones only, minus some. D and trimming come from the DNA, and the V and J calls and clone size come from that table. The sample consists of about 210,000 clones, approximately 87% of them appearing once.

The sequence derives from a man aged 55 to 69 who had recovered from COVID-19. V gene TRBV5-1 combines with J gene TRBJ1-1, with 7 bases identical to TRBD1. The specimen was peripheral blood. CDR3 DNA sequence: TGCGCCAGCAGGTTCTCGGTAGGGGGCACGGACACTGAAGCTTTCTTT. Translated, it gives CASRFSVGGTDTEAFF. Using reference TRBV5-1 and TRBJ1-1 for the parts outside the CDR3, the full variable domain is KAGVTQTPRYLIKTRGQQVTLSCSPISGHRSVSWYQQTPGQGLQFLFEYFSETQRNKGNFPGRFSGRQFSNSRSEMNVSTLELGDSALYLCASRFSVGGTDTEAFFGQGTRLTVV.